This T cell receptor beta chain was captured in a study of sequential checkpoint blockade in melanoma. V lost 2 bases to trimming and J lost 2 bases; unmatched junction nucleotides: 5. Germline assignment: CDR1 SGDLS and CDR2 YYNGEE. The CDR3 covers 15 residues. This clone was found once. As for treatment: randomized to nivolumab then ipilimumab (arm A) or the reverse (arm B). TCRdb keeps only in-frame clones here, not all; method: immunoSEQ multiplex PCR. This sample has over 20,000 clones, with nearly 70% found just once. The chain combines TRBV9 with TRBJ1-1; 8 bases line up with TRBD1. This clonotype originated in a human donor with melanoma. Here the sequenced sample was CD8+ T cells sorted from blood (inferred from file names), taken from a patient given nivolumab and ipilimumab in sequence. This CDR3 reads CASSVGQGLNTEAFF. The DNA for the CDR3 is TGTGCCAGCAGCGTTGGACAGGGCCTCAACACTGAAGCTTTCTTT. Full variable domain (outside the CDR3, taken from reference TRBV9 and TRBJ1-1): DSGVTQTPKHLITATGQRVTLRCSPRSGDLSVYWYQQSLDQGLQFLIQYYNGEERAKGNILERFSAQQFPDLHSELNLSSLELGDSALYFCASSVGQGLNTEAFFGQGTRLTVV.